Listed here are 30 T cell receptor beta chains from one sample, sequenced in a study of cytomegalovirus exposure and HLA in healthy donors. 13 Jbeta primers and 60 Vbeta primers were used for the PCR. TCRdb keeps only in-frame clones here, not all; method: immunoSEQ multiplex PCR. The repertoire includes around 100,000 clones, around four fifths of them detected once, and roughly 2.6% sits in the top ten. Sequenced material: PBMCs. These receptors all stem from a man between 35 and 55 years old in good health and CMV-seronegative.

This chain joins TRBV5-4 and TRBJ1-2; TRBD1 agrees at 7 bases. The CDR3 consists of 13 residues. V was clipped by 5 bases and J by 6 bases; unmatched bases: 7. Germline V CDR1 and CDR2: SGHNT, YYREEE (reference sequence). For the CDR3, the DNA is TGTGCCAGCAGACTAACAGGGGCGGATGGCTACACCTTC. Encoded protein: CASRLTGADGYTF.

This rearrangement joins TRBV10-3 to TRBJ2-7, with 8 bases lining up with TRBD2. Germline V gene data show CDR1 as ENHRY and CDR2 as SYGVKD. Trimming at V came to 4 bases and at J to 6 bases, leaving 8 bases not matched to a gene. The CDR3 consists of 14 residues. CDR3 bases: TGTGCCATCAGTGGGGCTAGCGGGTACGGCGAGCAGTACTTC. Protein product: CAISGASGYGEQYF.

The chain uses TRBV7-8 and TRBJ2-5, with D perhaps matching TRBD2 (6 bases). From germline, CDR1 is SGHVS and CDR2 FQNEAQ. V lost 0 bases and J 3 bases, leaving 17 bases between the germline ends. CDR3 length: 17 residues. The CDR3 loop reads CASSLALLEGKEETQYF. As DNA, the CDR3 is TGTGCCAGCAGCTTAGCTCTGTTGGAGGGCAAGGAAGAGACCCAGTACTTC.

V and J are TRBV4-3 and TRBJ2-3; 10 positions agree with TRBD2. Germline V gene lookup returns CDR1 LGHNA and CDR2 YSLEER. This CDR3 has 15 residues. The trim removed 3 bases at V and 4 bases at J, leaving 4 bases unmatched. CDR3 DNA sequence: TGCGCCAGCAGCCATCGGACTAGCGGAGCAGATACGCAGTATTTT. It yields the protein CASSHRTSGADTQYF.

The chain recombines TRBV5-6 with TRBJ2-2, with D possibly being TRBD1 (6 bases). V was clipped by 5 bases and J by 6 bases, with 14 bases between them. This CDR3 is 14 amino acids long. CDR1 is SGHDT and CDR2 is YYEEEE in the germline V gene. CDR3 in amino acids: CASRYRVGAGELFF. In nucleotides, the CDR3 is TGTGCCAGCAGGTACAGGGTCGGGGCCGGGGAGCTGTTTTTT.

In its sample, this clone was seen a few times. The chain recombines TRBV18 with TRBJ2-5, with D hard to call. V lost 6 bases, J lost 7 bases, and 21 bases lay in between. The CDR3 length is 15 residues. Germline V CDR1 and CDR2: KGHSH, LQKENI. The CDR3 DNA is TGTGCCAGCTCCCCCGACTTAAGTCGGTTTGGGACCCAGTACTTC. This encodes CASSPDLSRFGTQYF.

This chain joins TRBV10-3 and TRBJ2-5, with unresolved D. This CDR3 comprises 14 residues. V was cut by 2 bases and J by 1 base, with 8 bases left in between. The V gene's germline CDR1 is ENHRY and CDR2 SYGVKD. The CDR3 here is CAISEDSSQETQYF. DNA for the CDR3: TGTGCCATCAGTGAGGACTCGTCCCAAGAGACCCAGTACTTC.

V gene TRBV4-1 combines with J gene TRBJ1-2; D might be TRBD1 (5 bases). This CDR3 has 15 amino acids. Germline lookup yields CDR1 MGHRA and CDR2 YSYEKL. V dropped 0 bases and J dropped 7 bases, with 15 bases sitting between them. Here the CDR3 DNA reads TGCGCCAGCAGCCAAGAGACCGGGGGGGGAGGTGGCTACACCTTC. Amino acid sequence: CASSQETGGGGGYTF.

V and J are TRBV21-1 and TRBJ1-3; TRBD1 is the table's D call and was not checked against the DNA. TRBV21-1 is a listed pseudogene. The CDR3 totals 15 residues. The CDR3 DNA is TGTGCCAGCCCCCACCCAGGGCACTCTGGAAACACCATATATTTT. It is translated as CASPHPGHSGNTIYF.

The chain couples TRBV29-1 to TRBJ1-2; no clear D. CDR1 is SQVTM and CDR2 is ANQGSEA in the germline V gene. CDR3 length equals 13 residues. V shed 6 bases and J shed 7 bases, with 18 bases lying between them. The CDR3 reads CSVYSAENRGYTF. The CDR3 bases are TGCAGCGTATACTCGGCGGAGAATCGTGGCTACACCTTC.

J is TRBJ2-7 and V is TRBV15, with 8 bases aligning to TRBD2. Germline V gene data show CDR1 as LNHNV and CDR2 as YYDKDF (reference sequence). Losses at the gene ends were 5 bases for V and 7 bases for J; bases not matched to a gene: 19. This CDR3 is 17 amino acids long. The CDR3 coding sequence is TGTGCCACCAGCGGGGGGGCGGGTCGGGGGGGCGATGGTGAGCAGTACTTC. Translation gives CATSGGAGRGGDGEQYF.

The V call is TRBV7-9, the J call TRBJ1-1; no definite D call. The CDR3 is made up of 13 amino acids. The ends were cut back, 6 bases at V and 4 bases at J, with 12 bases in the middle. CDR1 and CDR2 from the germline V gene are SEHNR and FQNEAQ (reference sequence). The CDR3 DNA reads TGTGCCAGCAGACCGTCCGGTCGCACTGAAGCTTTCTTT. It specifies CASRPSGRTEAFF.

This chain links TRBV7-6 with TRBJ1-1, with 7 bases identical to TRBD1. V lost 3 bases to trimming and J lost 3 bases; unmatched junction nucleotides: 10. CDR3 length: 16 residues. Germline CDR1 is SGHVS and CDR2 is FNYEAQ. The CDR3 DNA is TGTGCCAGCAGCTTCCGGGACAGCGCGGCGGACACTGAAGCTTTCTTT. Translation: CASSFRDSAADTEAFF.

The table lists this clone with a count of one. The chain recombines TRBV5-8 with TRBJ2-7, with 7 nucleotides matching TRBD1. The V segment lost 3 bases and the J segment 6 bases; nucleotides outside the gene matches: 12. The CDR3 contains 15 residues. Germline assignment: CDR1 SGHTS and CDR2 YDEGEE. DNA for the CDR3: TGTGCCAGCAGCTCACCCCACAGGGGCGCTGGCGAGCAGTACTTC. It codes for CASSSPHRGAGEQYF.

This chain links TRBV7-3 with TRBJ2-5; 11 bases line up with TRBD1. The CDR3 is 14 residues long. Germline CDR1 reads SGHTA; CDR2 reads FQGTGA. V shed 5 bases and J 7 bases; nucleotides not matched to a gene: 6. CDR3 coding DNA: TGTGCCAGCAGCCCCGGGACAGGGGGTCGGACCCAGTACTTC. It encodes CASSPGTGGRTQYF. The variable domain in full, with the rest retrieved from reference TRBV7-3 and TRBJ2-5, is GAGVSQTPSNKVTEKGKYVELRCDPISGHTALYWYRQSLGQGPEFLIYFQGTGAADDSGLPNDRFFAVRPEGSVSTLKIQRTERGDSAVYLCASSPGTGGRTQYFGPGTRLLVL.

The J gene is TRBJ2-5, the V gene TRBV4-3; no definite D call. Trimming removed 0 bases from V and 0 bases from J, with 8 bases in between. The CDR3 spans 15 residues. The germline CDR1 and CDR2 sequences are LGHNA and YSLEER. The CDR3 DNA follows: TGCGCCAGCAGCCAAGATTGGCAGGACCAAGAGACCCAGTACTTC. It translates to CASSQDWQDQETQYF.

As concerns this clone: The junction departs from germline at one end; a sequencing error may be responsible. V usage is TRBV11-2 and J usage is TRBJ1-1; D call uncertain. The CDR3 spans 14 residues. Germline assignment: CDR1 SGHAT and CDR2 FQNNGV. CDR3 DNA: TGTGCCAGCAGTTTAGGACGGGTGAACACTGAAGCTTTCTTT. Its protein product is CASSLGRVNTEAFF.

The V and J genes are TRBV7-2 and TRBJ1-5, with D hard to call. Germline V CDR1 and CDR2: SGHTA, FQGNSA. V dropped 5 bases and J dropped 0 bases, with 11 bases sitting between them. CDR3 length equals 15 residues. The CDR3 loop reads CASSLEVNSNQPQHF. The CDR3 DNA follows: TGTGCCAGCAGCCTCGAGGTCAATAGCAATCAGCCCCAGCATTTT.

The chain uses TRBV7-3 and TRBJ1-1, with 8 positions matching TRBD1. The germline V gene has CDR1 SGHTA and CDR2 FQGTGA. The length of the CDR3 is 15 residues. Unmatched junction bases numbered 2, after V lost 1 base and J lost 1 base. The CDR3 here is CASSLSGTGNTEAFF. The CDR3 nucleotides are TGTGCCAGCAGCTTAAGTGGGACAGGGAACACTGAAGCTTTCTTT.

The CDR3 here is CASRDRVNTGELFF. As DNA, the CDR3 is TGTGCCAGCAGGGACAGGGTAAACACCGGGGAGCTGTTTTTT. The J gene is TRBJ2-2, the V gene TRBV9, with 8 nucleotides matching TRBD1. Germline V gene data show CDR1 as SGDLS and CDR2 as YYNGEE. The CDR3 contains 14 residues. J lost 2 bases, V lost 5 bases, and 2 bases had no gene match.

The V gene is TRBV10-2, the J gene TRBJ1-4; the D is unclear. Trimming took off 4 bases at V and 8 bases at J, with 20 bases between the two ends. Germline lookup yields CDR1 WSHSY and CDR2 SAAADI. The length of the CDR3 is 16 residues. The CDR3 loop is CASSAHLSLEQEKLFF. Here the CDR3 DNA reads TGCGCCAGCAGTGCCCACCTCTCCCTCGAACAGGAAAAACTGTTTTTT.

The CDR3 DNA reads as TGTGCCAGCAGTTACGGACAGGCCTCGAGCTATGGCTACACCTTC. Translation gives CASSYGQASSYGYTF. The rearrangement links TRBV6-5 to TRBJ1-2; TRBD1 aligns across 7 bases. V shed 2 bases and J 4 bases; nucleotides not matched to a gene: 7. The CDR3 sequence is 15 residues long. The germline V gene encodes CDR1 MNHEY and CDR2 SVGAGI.

This rearrangement joins TRBV6-6 to TRBJ1-1; D is unresolved. Deletions cut 7 bases from V and 0 bases from J, with 9 bases between. CDR1 MNHNY and CDR2 SVGAGI come from the germline V gene (reference sequence). The CDR3 extends over 13 amino acids. For the CDR3, the DNA is TGTGCCAGCATACACAAAATGAACACTGAAGCTTTCTTT. Translated: CASIHKMNTEAFF.

This clone has only a few counts. The genes are TRBV7-6 and TRBJ2-3, with D maybe TRBD2 (6 bases). The ends were cut back, 7 bases at V and 6 bases at J, with 14 bases in the middle. CDR1 and CDR2 from the germline V gene are SGHVS and FNYEAQ. The CDR3 totals 13 residues. The CDR3 DNA follows: TGTGCCAGCACCTACACTCGGGGGGATACGCAGTATTTT. Residues: CASTYTRGDTQYF. Based on the CDR3 plus reference TRBV7-6 and TRBJ2-3, the full variable domain is GAGVSQSPRYKVTKRGQDVALRCDPISGHVSLYWYRQALGQGPEFLTYFNYEAQQDKSGLPNDRFSAERPEGSISTLTIQRTEQRDSAMYRCASTYTRGDTQYFGPGTRLTVL.

A few counts support this clone. This sequence joins TRBV18 and TRBJ1-6; no definite D call. V shed 1 base and J shed 0 bases, with 4 bases lying between them. Germline values: CDR1 KGHSH, CDR2 LQKENI. The CDR3 length is 15 residues. The CDR3 here is CASSPQSSYNSPLHF. Written as DNA, the CDR3 is TGTGCCAGCTCACCACAGAGCTCCTATAATTCACCCCTCCACTTT.

The chain employs TRBV6-4 and TRBJ2-3; possible D gene TRBD1, 5 bases. This CDR3 is built from 13 residues. From germline, CDR1 is MRHNA and CDR2 SNTAGT. V lost 3 bases to trimming and J lost 6 bases, with 10 bases between them. CDR3 nucleotides: TGTGCCAGCAGTGAACAGGCGTGGGATACGCAGTATTTT. This translates into CASSEQAWDTQYF.

This sequence joins TRBV4-1 and TRBJ2-3, with 10 bases lining up with TRBD1. Per germline, CDR1 MGHRA and CDR2 YSYEKL. CDR3 length: 16 residues. Trimming took 5 bases from V and 3 from J; bases not matched to a gene: 8. CDR3 sequence: CASSVTGTGVTDTQYF. In DNA form, the CDR3 reads TGCGCCAGCAGCGTCACCGGGACAGGGGTAACAGATACGCAGTATTTT.

The rearrangement links TRBV6-4 to TRBJ1-1; tentatively, D is TRBD1 (6 bases). V lost 5 bases and J lost 1, with 11 bases in between. The CDR3 runs to 14 residues. In germline, CDR1 is MRHNA, CDR2 SNTAGT. Here the CDR3 reads CASSRGGGNTEAFF. The CDR3 region has the DNA TGTGCCAGCAGTCGAGGGGGGGGGAACACTGAAGCTTTCTTT.

CDR3 DNA sequence: TGTGCCAGCAGCCTACTCCCCTCAGCGGTGAGCTCGAACACTGAAGCTTTCTTT. It specifies CASSLLPSAVSSNTEAFF. V and J are TRBV7-8 and TRBJ1-1; D gene uncertain. Germline CDR1 SGHVS, CDR2 FQNEAQ. V was clipped by 5 bases and J by 1 base, with 23 bases between them. The CDR3 is made up of 18 amino acids.

The chain couples TRBV27 to TRBJ2-3; D may be TRBD1 (6 bases). Between the trimmed V and J ends, which lost 4 bases and 2 bases, there was a span of 22 bases. In germline, CDR1 is MNHEY, CDR2 SMNVEV (reference sequence). CDR3 length equals 18 residues. In nucleotides, the CDR3 is TGTGCCAGCAGTTACCTCCTCGGGGCAGGGGATAACACAGATACGCAGTATTTT. Encoded protein: CASSYLLGAGDNTDTQYF.